The 2 T cell receptor beta chains below all came from one sample that was sequenced in a study of blood T cells in healthy people across ages. For the second PCR, which ran for about 6 to 11 cycles, a sample-barcoded 5' primer and a J-beta primer mix were used. TCRdb re-called the 5' RACE reads with MiXCR, one entry per CDR3 protein. The repertoire has roughly 730,000 distinct CDR3 sequences, approximately 53% of them found once; the top ten carry about a quarter. The specimen was blood. The receptors were gathered from a man aged 40-49 years in good health.

This clonotype was counted between two and nine times. V gene TRBV29-1 combines with J gene TRBJ2-7, with 7 bases identical to TRBD2. V dropped 4 bases and J dropped 2; count of bases not matched to a gene: 2. Germline V gives CDR1 SQVTM, CDR2 ANQGSEA. This CDR3 comprises 12 residues. The DNA of the CDR3 is TGCAGCGTTGTTGCGGGGGCCTACGAGCAGTACTTC. Translation gives CSVVAGAYEQYF.

V is TRBV6-5 and J is TRBJ1-6; D perhaps matches TRBD1 (6 bases). V was trimmed by 6 bases and J by 8 bases, leaving 14 bases between them. The germline V gene encodes CDR1 MNHEY and CDR2 SVGAGI. The CDR3 spans 14 residues. CDR3 region: CASSTKTGYSPLHF. Here the CDR3 DNA reads TGTGCCAGCAGCACGAAGACAGGTTATTCACCCCTCCACTTT.